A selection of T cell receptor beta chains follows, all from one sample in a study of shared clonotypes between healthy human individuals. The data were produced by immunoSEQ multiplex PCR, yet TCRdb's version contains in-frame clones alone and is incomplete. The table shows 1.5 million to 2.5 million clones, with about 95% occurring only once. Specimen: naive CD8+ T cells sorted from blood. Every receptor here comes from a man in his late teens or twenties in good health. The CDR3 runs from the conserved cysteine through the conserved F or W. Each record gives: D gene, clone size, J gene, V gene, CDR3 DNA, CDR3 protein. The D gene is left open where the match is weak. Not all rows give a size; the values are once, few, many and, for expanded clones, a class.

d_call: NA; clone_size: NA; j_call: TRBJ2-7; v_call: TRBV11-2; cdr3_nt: TGTGCCAGCAGCTTAGGCCTTGGAACAGGTGCCTACGAGCAGTACTTC; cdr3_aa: CASSLGLGTGAYEQYF
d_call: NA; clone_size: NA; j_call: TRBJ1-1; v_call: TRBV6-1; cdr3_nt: TGTGCCAGCGGACCCTACAGGGACACTGAAGCTTTCTTT; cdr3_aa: CASGPYRDTEAFF
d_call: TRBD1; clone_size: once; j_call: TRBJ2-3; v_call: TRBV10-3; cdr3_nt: TGTGCCATCGCGGGGACAGGGGGCACAGATACGCAGTATTTT; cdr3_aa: CAIAGTGGTDTQYF
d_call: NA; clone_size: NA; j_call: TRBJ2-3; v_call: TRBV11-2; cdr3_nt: TGTGCCAGCAGCTTCCCGGGCCAGACGGATACGCAGTATTTT; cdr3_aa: CASSFPGQTDTQYF
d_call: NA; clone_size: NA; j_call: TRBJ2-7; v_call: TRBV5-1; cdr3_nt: TGCGCCAGCAGCTTGGCCTGGGGTTACAGCTCCTACGAGCAGTACTTC; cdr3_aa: CASSLAWGYSSYEQYF
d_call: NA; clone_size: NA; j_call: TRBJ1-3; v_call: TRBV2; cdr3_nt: TGTGCCAGCAGTGAATGGAGGGATCTCTCTGGAAACACCATATATTTT; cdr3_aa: CASSEWRDLSGNTIYF
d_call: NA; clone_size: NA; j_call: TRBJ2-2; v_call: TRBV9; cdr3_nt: TGTGCCAGCAGCGTAGGAAGCACCGGGGAGCTGTTTTTT; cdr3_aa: CASSVGSTGELFF
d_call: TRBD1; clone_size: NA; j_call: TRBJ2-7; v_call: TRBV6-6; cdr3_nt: TGTGCCAGCAGTTACTCTGTGCAGGGGGCATCCTACGAGCAGTACTTC; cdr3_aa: CASSYSVQGASYEQYF
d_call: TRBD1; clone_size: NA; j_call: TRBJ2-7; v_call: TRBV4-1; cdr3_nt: TGCGCCAGCAGCCAAGGGTGGCAGGGGGCCTACGAGCAGTACTTC; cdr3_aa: CASSQGWQGAYEQYF
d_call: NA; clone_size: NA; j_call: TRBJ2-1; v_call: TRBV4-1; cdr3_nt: TGCGCCAGCAGCCAAGATCAGAGGCCCCCCCTCTACAATGAGCAGTTCTTC; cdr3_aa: CASSQDQRPPLYNEQFF
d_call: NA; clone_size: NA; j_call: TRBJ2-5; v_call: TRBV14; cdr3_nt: TGTGCCAGCAGCCAGCTAGTTACCGAAGAGACCCAGTACTTC; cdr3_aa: CASSQLVTEETQYF
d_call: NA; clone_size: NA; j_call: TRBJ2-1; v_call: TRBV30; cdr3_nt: TGTGCCTGGAGTGCAGCGCCGGTCTATACTAGTTTTGTCTCCTACAATGAGCAGTTCTTC; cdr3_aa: CAWSAAPVYTSFVSYNEQFF
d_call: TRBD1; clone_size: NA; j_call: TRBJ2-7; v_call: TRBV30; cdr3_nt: TGTGCCTGGAGTCAGACAGGGTATGGCGAGCAGTACTTC; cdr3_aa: CAWSQTGYGEQYF
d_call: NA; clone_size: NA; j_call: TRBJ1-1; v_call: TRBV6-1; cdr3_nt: TGTGCCAGCAGTGGGGGGAAAGCGGCAGGGGTGACTGAAGCTTTCTTT; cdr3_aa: CASSGGKAAGVTEAFF
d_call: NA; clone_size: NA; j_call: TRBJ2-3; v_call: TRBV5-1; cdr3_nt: TGCGCCAGCAGCTTGGCCGTAAGCACAGATACGCAGTATTTT; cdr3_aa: CASSLAVSTDTQYF
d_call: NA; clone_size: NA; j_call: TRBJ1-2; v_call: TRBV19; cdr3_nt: TGTGCCAGTAGTATAGATCCGGGGGCTCCCGGTGGCTACACCTTC; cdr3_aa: CASSIDPGAPGGYTF